The 22 T cell receptor beta chains below all came from one sample that was sequenced in a study of blood T cell repertoires in COVID-19. Sequencing was performed with immunoSEQ multiplex PCR; in TCRdb, only in-frame clones are kept and a portion is missing. The sample has 65,000 to 95,000 clones; roughly 79% are singletons. The sequencing input was peripheral blood. These receptors were obtained from a human donor in a cohort sampled during active COVID-19.

This clone was observed a single time. The V call is TRBV5-1, the J call TRBJ2-2; 8 bases are shared with TRBD2. The CDR3 is 18 residues long. Trimming took 4 bases from V and 4 from J; bases not matched to a gene: 15. Germline CDR1 reads SGHRS; CDR2 reads YFSETQ. CDR3 sequence (DNA): TGCGCCAGCAGCCCCATAGCTTATCGGGGGGGCCGCACCGGGGAGCTGTTTTTT. It translates to CASSPIAYRGGRTGELFF. Drawing the rest from reference TRBV5-1 and TRBJ2-2, the complete variable domain is KAGVTQTPRYLIKTRGQQVTLSCSPISGHRSVSWYQQTPGQGLQFLFEYFSETQRNKGNFPGRFSGRQFSNSRSEMNVSTLELGDSALYLCASSPIAYRGGRTGELFFGEGSRLTVL.

V usage is TRBV5-6 and J usage is TRBJ2-3; TRBD1 aligns across 9 bases. The CDR3 has 14 amino acids. Germline lookup yields CDR1 SGHDT and CDR2 YYEEEE. V lost 4 bases to trimming and J lost 4 bases; unmatched junction nucleotides: 4. The CDR3 protein is CASSPRTGADTQYF. In DNA, the CDR3 is TGTGCCAGCAGCCCTAGGACAGGGGCAGATACGCAGTATTTT.

This chain links TRBV5-5 with TRBJ2-5; the match to TRBD2 covers 7 bases. CDR3 length: 14 amino acids. Germline V gene lookup returns CDR1 SGHKS and CDR2 YYEKEE (reference sequence). Losses at the gene ends were 4 bases for V and 5 bases for J; bases not matched to a gene: 8. The CDR3: CASSPTTSYETQYF. Written as DNA, the CDR3 is TGTGCCAGCAGCCCGACGACTAGCTACGAGACCCAGTACTTC.

This clone was detected only once. V usage is TRBV5-6 and J usage is TRBJ2-1, with no clear D. The germline V gene encodes CDR1 SGHDT and CDR2 YYEEEE. The V end lost 1 base, the J end lost 1 base, and 9 bases lay between the germline ends. The CDR3 runs 15 residues. The CDR3 DNA follows: TGTGCCAGCAGCTTGCCCTCTTTTTCCTACAATGAGCAGTTCTTC. Protein: CASSLPSFSYNEQFF.

The chain combines TRBV4-3 with TRBJ1-2; tentatively, D is TRBD1 (5 bases). CDR1 and CDR2 from the germline V gene are LGHNA and YSLEER. The V end was cut by 4 bases, the J end by 2 bases, with 11 bases between. The CDR3 has 14 amino acids. CDR3 in DNA: TGCGCCAGCAGCCCGGGGGGAACGAACTATGGCTACACCTTC. This codes for CASSPGGTNYGYTF.

The rearrangement joins TRBV7-9 to TRBJ1-1, with 7 bases that match TRBD1. Germline V gene lookup returns CDR1 SEHNR and CDR2 FQNEAQ (reference sequence). The CDR3 length is 16 residues. V trimming: 1 base; J trimming: 1 base; junction bases outside the gene matches: 6. CDR3 amino acids: CASSLEGAVANTEAFF. CDR3 nucleotide sequence: TGTGCCAGCAGCTTAGAGGGGGCGGTGGCGAACACTGAAGCTTTCTTT.

The CDR3 is CASSPLAGGADTQYF. The CDR3 DNA reads as TGTGCCAGTAGTCCCCTAGCGGGGGGGGCAGATACGCAGTATTTT. V usage is TRBV19 and J usage is TRBJ2-3; 12 nucleotides align to TRBD2. The CDR3 totals 15 residues. Germline lookup yields CDR1 LNHDA and CDR2 SQIVND (reference sequence). With 5 bases clipped from V and 4 bases from J, the junction kept 4 bases outside the gene matches. Drawing the rest from reference TRBV19 and TRBJ2-3, the complete variable domain is DGGITQSPKYLFRKEGQNVTLSCEQNLNHDAMYWYRQDPGQGLRLIYYSQIVNDFQKGDIAEGYSVSREKKESFPLTVTSAQKNPTAFYLCASSPLAGGADTQYFGPGTRLTVL.

The chain employs TRBV6-1 and TRBJ1-5, with 10 bases lining up with TRBD1. V lost 4 bases to trimming and J lost 4 bases; unmatched junction nucleotides: 7. The CDR3 contains 16 residues. Germline V CDR1 and CDR2: MNHNS, SASEGT. CDR3 coding DNA: TGTGCCAGCAGTGGGGTAGGGACAGGGGCTAATCAGCCCCAGCATTTT. Translating gives CASSGVGTGANQPQHF.

The genes are TRBV2 and TRBJ2-4, with 9 bases matching TRBD1. The CDR3 is 14 amino acids. Germline V gene sequence: CDR1 SNHLY, CDR2 FYNNEI. The V gene end was trimmed by 7 bases and the J gene end by 7 bases; junction bases not matched to a gene: 8. CDR3: CASIPPGTGNIQYF. The CDR3 DNA sequence: TGTGCCAGCATTCCCCCCGGGACAGGGAACATTCAGTACTTC.

This chain joins TRBV6-1 and TRBJ1-6; TRBD1 agrees at 8 bases. After removal of 4 bases from V and 0 bases from J, the junction contained 2 bases not matched to a gene. This CDR3 contains 16 residues. CDR1 is MNHNS, CDR2 SASEGT, per germline. CDR3 loop: CASSVQGDSYNSPLHF. CDR3 sequence (DNA): TGTGCCAGCAGTGTACAGGGGGACTCCTATAATTCACCCCTCCACTTT.

The rearrangement uses TRBV15 and TRBJ2-7, with a possible D match to TRBD1 (6 bases). The CDR3 runs to 12 residues. Germline V gene sequence: CDR1 LNHNV, CDR2 YYDKDF (reference sequence). CDR3 amino acids: CSSASDSYEQYF. The CDR3 bases are TGTTCTTCAGCTTCGGACAGCTACGAGCAGTACTTC. The whole variable domain, remainder taken from reference TRBV15 and TRBJ2-7, is DAMVIQNPRYQVTQFGKPVTLSCSQTLNHNVMYWYQQKSSQAPKLLFHYYDKDFNNEADTPDNFQSRRPNTSFCFLDIRSPGLGDTAMYLCSSASDSYEQYFGPGTRLTVT.

The chain recombines TRBV30 with TRBJ2-1, with a tentative D call TRBD2 (6 bases). V was cut by 1 base and J by 2 bases, with 12 bases left in between. This CDR3 has 15 residues. The germline CDR1 and CDR2 sequences are GTSNPN and SVGIG (reference sequence). CDR3 sequence reads: CAWSGAGPPYNEQFF. CDR3 DNA: TGTGCCTGGAGTGGGGCGGGACCCCCCTACAATGAGCAGTTCTTC.

The chain joins TRBV5-1 to TRBJ1-3, with D uncertain. From germline, CDR1 is SGHRS and CDR2 YFSETQ. Trimming left V 1 base short and J 0 bases short, with 11 bases between. This CDR3 is built from 16 residues. The chain's CDR3 is CASSLSGLSSGNTIYF. The CDR3 DNA is TGCGCCAGCAGCTTGAGCGGACTTTCCTCTGGAAACACCATATATTTT.

The genes are TRBV19 and TRBJ1-5; TRBD1 agrees at 8 bases. This CDR3 comprises 14 residues. Looked up from germline, CDR1 is LNHDA and CDR2 is SQIVND (reference sequence). Unmatched junction bases numbered 5, after V lost 3 bases and J lost 7 bases. This chain's CDR3 is CASSISQGAQPQHF. CDR3 nucleotides: TGTGCCAGTAGTATTTCCCAGGGGGCCCAGCCCCAGCATTTT.

This chain connects TRBV28 to TRBJ1-6, with D perhaps TRBD1 (6 bases). Trimming stripped 3 bases from V and 0 bases from J, with 15 bases between. The CDR3 contains 18 residues. Per the germline V gene, CDR1 is MDHEN and CDR2 is SYDVKM. As DNA, the CDR3 is TGTGCCAGCAGTTTCCACAGGGCCTCGAGCTCCTATAATTCACCCCTCCACTTT. Its protein product is CASSFHRASSSYNSPLHF.

The chain links TRBV19 to TRBJ1-2, with D unresolved. CDR1 is LNHDA, CDR2 SQIVND, per germline (reference sequence). V gave up 2 bases and J gave up 5 bases, with 27 bases separating them. CDR3 size: 19 residues. The chain's CDR3 is CASSIKFREGTPKSYGYTF. Written as DNA, the CDR3 is TGTGCCAGTAGTATAAAATTTCGGGAAGGCACCCCAAAGTCGTATGGCTACACCTTC.

J is TRBJ1-5 and V is TRBV13; D might be TRBD1 (5 bases). CDR3 length equals 13 residues. The germline V gene encodes CDR1 PRHDT and CDR2 FYEKMQ (reference sequence). V was clipped by 5 bases and J by 6 bases, with 11 bases between them. The CDR3: CASSQAGTQPQHF. The CDR3 nucleotides read TGTGCCAGCAGCCAAGCGGGGACTCAGCCCCAGCATTTT. The full variable domain, rest sourced from reference TRBV13 and TRBJ1-5, is AAGVIQSPRHLIKEKRETATLKCYPIPRHDTVYWYQQGPGQDPQFLISFYEKMQSDKGSIPDRFSAQQFSDYHSELNMSSLELGDSALYFCASSQAGTQPQHFGDGTRLSIL.

This chain connects TRBV5-1 to TRBJ2-7; D perhaps matches TRBD1 (6 bases). The CDR3 is 10 amino acids. CDR1 and CDR2 from the germline V gene are SGHRS and YFSETQ. V shed 1 base and J shed 13 bases, with 9 bases lying between them. The DNA for the CDR3 is TGCGCCAGCAGCTTGTTGGGGGCTTACTTC. Its translation is CASSLLGAYF.

This chain joins TRBV4-3 and TRBJ1-2; D might be TRBD1 (6 bases). The CDR3 contains 15 residues. Germline V gene lookup returns CDR1 LGHNA and CDR2 YSLEER. The V end was cut by 1 base, the J end by 6 bases, with 15 bases between. The CDR3 DNA is TGCGCCAGCAGCCAAGGCGGGGGGCCTTGGGATGGCTACACCTTC. This encodes CASSQGGGPWDGYTF.

The rearrangement links TRBV6-2 or TRBV6-3 to TRBJ1-5, with 9 positions matching TRBD1. There are 15 residues in the CDR3. In germline, CDR1 is MNHEY, CDR2 SVGEGT. V lost 5 bases to trimming and J lost 5 bases; unmatched junction nucleotides: 7. CDR3 amino acids: CASSMGTGSYQPQHF. CDR3 nucleotide sequence: TGTGCCAGCAGTATGGGGACAGGGTCGTATCAGCCCCAGCATTTT.

The rearrangement joins TRBV3-1 (or the pseudogene TRBV3-2) to TRBJ2-3; 11 bases are shared with TRBD2. This CDR3 is 18 amino acids long. Losses at the gene ends were 2 bases for V and 0 bases for J; bases not matched to a gene: 7. The germline CDR1 and CDR2 sequences are LGHDT and YNNKEL (reference sequence). The DNA of the CDR3 is TGTGCCAGCAGCCAATTCCGGTCTAGCGGGAGGAGCACAGATACGCAGTATTTT. It codes for CASSQFRSSGRSTDTQYF.

This clone was seen only once. The chain combines TRBV14 with TRBJ2-1, with 8 bases aligning to TRBD2. CDR3 length: 14 amino acids. Germline CDR1 and CDR2: SGHDN and FVKESK. V shed 4 bases and J 9 bases; nucleotides not matched to a gene: 8. CDR3 amino acids: CASSPPGGRAEQFF. Here the CDR3 DNA reads TGTGCCAGCAGCCCCCCGGGGGGGAGAGCTGAGCAGTTCTTC.